Below, 18 T cell receptor beta chains from the same sample are listed, as sequenced in a study of early T cells in non-severe SARS-CoV-2 infection. TCRdb independently ran MiXCR on the 5' RACE reads; one entry per CDR3 protein. The repertoire holds some 55,000 distinct CDR3 sequences, about 12% seen once, with 2.9% in the top ten. Sequencing used whole blood. These receptors all stem from an adult who was a healthcare worker with PCR-confirmed SARS-CoV-2 infection or an uninfected control (not recorded which).

The chain has TRBV5-6 and TRBJ2-7; D unresolved. V shed 3 bases and J shed 3 bases, with 13 bases lying between them. Germline V gene sequence: CDR1 SGHDT, CDR2 YYEEEE. The CDR3 is 14 residues long. The CDR3 sequence: CASSYWEKSYEQYF. DNA for the CDR3: TGTGCCAGCAGCTATTGGGAAAAAAGCTACGAGCAGTACTTC.

This clonotype came up a few times. The chain combines TRBV29-1 with TRBJ2-7; TRBD1 matches 7 bases. Trimming at V came to 8 bases and at J to 6 bases, leaving 7 bases not matched to a gene. CDR3 length: 11 amino acids. Germline V gene data show CDR1 as SQVTM and CDR2 as ANQGSEA. CDR3 sequence reads: CSTKGASEQYF. The CDR3 DNA sequence: TGCAGCACCAAGGGGGCATCCGAGCAGTACTTC.

The chain links TRBV15 to TRBJ2-5; D may be TRBD1 (5 bases). Trimming left V 0 bases short and J 3 bases short, with 14 bases between. This CDR3 is built from 16 residues. CDR1 is LNHNV and CDR2 is YYDKDF in the germline V gene (reference sequence). The DNA of the CDR3 is TGTGCCACCAGCAGAGAGACCAGGGTTGGGAAAGAGACCCAGTACTTC. Its translation: CATSRETRVGKETQYF.

By frequency in the sample, this clonotype is medium-sized. The rearrangement joins TRBV11-3 to TRBJ1-4, with a tentative D call TRBD1 (5 bases). Germline-derived CDR1 and CDR2 are SGHNT and YENEEA. This CDR3 spans 15 amino acids. The V and J ends lost 1 base and 14 bases respectively, with 20 bases between them. The CDR3 nucleotides are TGTGCCAGCAGCTTAGCGGGGACCCCGGCGGACGGGCTGTTTTTT. It is translated as CASSLAGTPADGLFF.

In its sample, this clonotype was seen many times. The chain combines TRBV11-2 with TRBJ2-7, with 9 nucleotides matching TRBD1. The CDR3 sequence is 14 residues long. The germline V gene has CDR1 SGHAT and CDR2 FQNNGV. Trimming at V came to 6 bases and at J to 0 bases, leaving 3 bases not matched to a gene. CDR3 in DNA: TGTGCCAGCAGGGCGACAGGGGGCTCCTACGAGCAGTACTTC. Its protein is CASRATGGSYEQYF.

This clonotype was observed at least ten times. V and J are TRBV6-1 and TRBJ2-7; no clear D. This CDR3 spans 10 amino acids. Germline CDR1 is MNHNS and CDR2 is SASEGT. V was shortened by 9 bases and J by 6 bases, with 9 bases between the two germline ends. The CDR3 region has the DNA TGTGCCAGTTCACGCGGCGAGCAGTACTTC. It encodes CASSRGEQYF.

This chain connects TRBV6-6 to TRBJ2-7, with D perhaps TRBD1 or TRBD2 (5 bases each). The germline V and J ends were trimmed by 6 bases and 2 bases, with 11 bases remaining between them. The CDR3 runs to 13 residues. CDR1 is MNHNY, CDR2 SVGAGI, per germline (reference sequence). The CDR3 nucleotides read TGTGCCAGCAGCCGGGACGGTGCCTACGAGCAGTACTTC. Protein: CASSRDGAYEQYF.

This clonotype was counted ten times or more. The CDR3, as DNA: TGCAGTGCTAGAGATTACAGAAATCAGCCCCAGCATTTT. The encoded protein is CSARDYRNQPQHF. The rearrangement links TRBV20-1 to TRBJ1-5; D is unclear. Trimming pared 0 bases from V and 4 bases from J, leaving 7 bases between. The germline V gene encodes CDR1 DFQATT and CDR2 SNEGSKA (reference sequence). This CDR3 comprises 13 residues.

Only a few counts were recorded for this clonotype. The genes are TRBV6-5 and TRBJ2-2; D is unresolved. This CDR3 spans 12 amino acids. With 8 bases removed from V and 2 bases from J, the gap between germline ends came to 6 bases. Germline CDR1 reads MNHEY; CDR2 reads SVGAGI. In nucleotides, the CDR3 is TGTGCCAGCCTTCGCAACACCGGGGAGCTGTTTTTT. Protein sequence: CASLRNTGELFF.

This clonotype has ten or more counts. Written as DNA, the CDR3 is TGTGCCAGCAGCGCCCCCAGGACGGGGGTTAGCACAGATACGCAGTATTTT. Translated, it gives CASSAPRTGVSTDTQYF. The chain combines TRBV9 with TRBJ2-3, with D maybe TRBD2 (6 bases). Trimming pared 3 bases from V and 0 bases from J, leaving 17 bases between. CDR3 length equals 17 residues. Germline lookup yields CDR1 SGDLS and CDR2 YYNGEE.

This clonotype was seen at least ten times. V and J are TRBV2 and TRBJ2-1, with TRBD1 matching 9 bases. The germline V gene has CDR1 SNHLY and CDR2 FYNNEI. The CDR3 totals 14 residues. V lost 7 bases to trimming and J lost 8 bases; unmatched junction nucleotides: 9. The CDR3 region has the DNA TGTGCCAGCACCACAGACAGGGGGACGGATGAGCAGTTCTTC. This translates into CASTTDRGTDEQFF.

The sample holds many counts of this clonotype. V is TRBV12-3 or TRBV12-4 and J is TRBJ1-1, with D uncertain. V was trimmed by 5 bases and J by 2 bases, leaving 12 bases between them. CDR3 length: 14 amino acids. The CDR3 sequence: CASSRTDLNTEAFF. CDR3 coding DNA: TGTGCCAGCAGTCGGACCGACTTAAACACTGAAGCTTTCTTT.

This clonotype was seen many times. The rearrangement joins TRBV29-1 to TRBJ2-4, with TRBD1 matching 8 bases. CDR1 is SQVTM and CDR2 is ANQGSEA in the germline V gene. The CDR3 has 14 residues. V lost 6 bases to trimming and J lost 4 bases; unmatched junction nucleotides: 8. This chain's CDR3 is CSVGGTGQKNIQYF. CDR3 nucleotides: TGCAGCGTAGGCGGGACAGGTCAGAAAAACATTCAGTACTTC.

This clonotype was observed many times. The chain carries TRBV12-3 or TRBV12-4 and TRBJ2-2; TRBD2 is a possible D gene (6 bases). V was pared by 4 bases and J by 6 bases, with 15 bases between. This CDR3 is built from 15 residues. CDR3 protein: CASSSQPSGAGELFF. The CDR3 DNA sequence: TGTGCCAGCAGTTCGCAGCCCTCGGGGGCCGGGGAGCTGTTTTTT.

This clonotype was found many times. The germline gene is not matched at one end of the junction; a read error may be the cause. CDR3 sequence (DNA): TGTGCTAGCAGCTTAGGACTAGCGGGGGGAACCTACAATGAGCAGTTCTTC. Its translation: CASSLGLAGGTYNEQFF. The rearrangement joins TRBV7-7 to TRBJ2-1; 14 bases match TRBD2. The CDR3 has 17 residues. Per germline, CDR1 SSHAT and CDR2 FNYEAQ (reference sequence).

This clonotype was observed a handful of times. V and J are TRBV4-1 and TRBJ2-1; perhaps TRBD2 as D (6 bases). CDR1 MGHRA and CDR2 YSYEKL come from the germline V gene. The V end lost 4 bases, the J end lost 5 bases, and 18 bases lay between the germline ends. The CDR3 has 16 amino acids. The CDR3 sequence: CASSPFTQGGDNEQFF. CDR3 in DNA: TGCGCCAGCAGCCCGTTTACTCAGGGAGGTGACAATGAGCAGTTCTTC.

This clonotype occurred many times. CDR3 residues: CASSYSEQGSYNEQFF. CDR3 bases: TGTGCCAGCAGTTACTCGGAACAGGGTAGCTACAATGAGCAGTTCTTC. The chain employs TRBV6-2 or TRBV6-3 and TRBJ2-1; the D gene is possibly TRBD1 (6 bases). The CDR3 covers 16 residues. CDR1 and CDR2 from the germline V gene are MNHEY and SVGEGT. Trimming cost V 0 bases and J 3 bases, with 12 bases left between them.

The table lists this clonotype with many counts. The chain couples TRBV19 to TRBJ1-5, with TRBD1 matching over 7 bases. Trimming took 4 bases from V and 2 from J; bases not matched to a gene: 14. CDR3 length: 18 amino acids. Germline CDR1 and CDR2: LNHDA and SQIVND (reference sequence). CDR3 DNA: TGTGCCAGTAGTACACCCCCGACAGGGCTATTTCGCAATCAGCCCCAGCATTTT. This encodes CASSTPPTGLFRNQPQHF.